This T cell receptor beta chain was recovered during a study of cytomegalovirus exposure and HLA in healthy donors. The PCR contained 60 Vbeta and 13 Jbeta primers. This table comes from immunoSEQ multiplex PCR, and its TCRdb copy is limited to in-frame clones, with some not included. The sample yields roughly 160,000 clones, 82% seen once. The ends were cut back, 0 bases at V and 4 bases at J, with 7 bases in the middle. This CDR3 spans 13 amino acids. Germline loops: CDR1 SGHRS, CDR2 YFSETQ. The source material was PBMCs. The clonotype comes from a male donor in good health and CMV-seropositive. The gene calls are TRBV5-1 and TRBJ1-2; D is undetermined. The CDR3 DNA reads TGCGCCAGCAGCTTGGAGTCAGTCTATGGCTACACCTTC. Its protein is CASSLESVYGYTF.